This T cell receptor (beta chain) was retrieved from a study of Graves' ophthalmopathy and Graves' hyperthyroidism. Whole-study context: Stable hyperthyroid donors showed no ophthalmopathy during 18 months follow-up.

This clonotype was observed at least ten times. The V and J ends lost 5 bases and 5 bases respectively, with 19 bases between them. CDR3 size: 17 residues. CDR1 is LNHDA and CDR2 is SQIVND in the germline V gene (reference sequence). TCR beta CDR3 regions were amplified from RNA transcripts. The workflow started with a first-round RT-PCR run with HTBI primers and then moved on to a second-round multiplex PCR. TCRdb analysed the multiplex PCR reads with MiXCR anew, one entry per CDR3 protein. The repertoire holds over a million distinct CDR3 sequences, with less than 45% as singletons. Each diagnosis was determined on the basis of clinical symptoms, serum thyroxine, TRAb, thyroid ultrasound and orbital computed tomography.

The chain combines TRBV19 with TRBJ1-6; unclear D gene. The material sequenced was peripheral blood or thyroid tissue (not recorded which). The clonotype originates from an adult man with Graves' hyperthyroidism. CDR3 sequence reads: CASSPRTQEGNNSPLHF. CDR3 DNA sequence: TGTGCCAGTAGTCCCCGGACCCAGGAGGGTAATAATTCACCCCTCCACTTT.